Detailed here is one T cell receptor (beta chain). Antigen unknown. This specimen comes from a study of T-cell memory formation after mild COVID-19. Study-wide context: Largely donor-specific sequence clusters came from a couple of donors.

Study-wide points: CD4+ contracting clones lay mainly in CM and EM, CD8+ ones in EMRA. Clones that shrank (day 15 to 85) were balanced CD4/CD8, whereas later expanders leaned CD4+.

V was shortened by 4 bases and J by 4 bases, with 13 bases between the two germline ends. From germline, CDR1 is SEHNR and CDR2 FQNEAQ (reference sequence). This CDR3 spans 15 amino acids. TCR alpha and TCR beta cDNA libraries carrying sample barcodes and UMIs came from 5'RACE with constant-segment primers. TCRdb re-called the 5' RACE reads through MiXCR, storing one row per CDR3 protein. In the table there are a few hundred thousand distinct CDR3 sequences, around 20% of which are singletons. The receptor was isolated from a man aged 18 to 30 who had mild COVID-19 (a few samples of this study predate the infection). Cell type and time point are not known. V is TRBV7-9 and J is TRBJ2-2; tentative D call: TRBD1 (6 bases). The sequencing sample was made of PBMCs or a T cell subset sorted from them (not recorded which). The CDR3 DNA reads as TGTGCCAGCAGCTACCGGGACACCGCCACCGGGGAGCTGTTTTTT. Translating it yields CASSYRDTATGELFF.